Shown below are 25 T cell receptor beta chains from a single sample sequenced in a study. Tregs were sorted as CD4+CD25+CD127-/low cells. One entry per CDR3 protein results from TCRdb running MiXCR on the 5' RACE reads. The sample carries 9,000 to 10,000 distinct CDR3 sequences, 13% to 15% recorded once. Input material: Tregs sorted from blood. These receptors were obtained from a female donor with breast cancer.

This clonotype occurred a few times. This could be a read error, since a much larger clone is one nucleotide away. The chain employs TRBV6-2 or TRBV6-3 and TRBJ2-7; D possibly corresponds to TRBD1 (7 bases). This CDR3 contains 14 residues. CDR1 is MNHEY, CDR2 SVGEGT, per germline. In DNA form, the CDR3 reads TGTGCCAGCAGGCGGGACAGCTTCTCCGACGAGCAGTACTTC. It codes for CASRRDSFSDEQYF.

In its sample, this clonotype was seen many times. The chain is built from TRBV27 and TRBJ2-7; 9 nucleotides agree with TRBD2. Germline CDR1 is MNHEY and CDR2 is SMNVEV (reference sequence). The CDR3 spans 15 residues. The ends lost 5 bases at V and 5 bases at J; junction bases unmatched: 10. CDR3 loop: CASSQPGLAVNEQYF. The CDR3 DNA follows: TGTGCCAGCAGTCAACCGGGACTAGCCGTCAACGAGCAGTACTTC.

As regards this clonotype: An end of the junction differs from the germline gene, which may be a read error. V is TRBV4-2 and J is TRBJ2-4; 10 bases agree with TRBD2. Germline-derived CDR1 and CDR2 are LGHNA and YNFKEQ. The CDR3 has 19 residues. CDR3 region: CASSQDFSGTSAAKNIQNF. CDR3 DNA sequence: TGTGCCAGCAGCCAAGATTTCTCCGGGACTAGCGCGGCTAAAAACATTCAGAACTTC.

To note about this clonotype: A clone one base away is much larger, so this may be a read error. V usage is TRBV7-9 and J usage is TRBJ1-1; D not certain. Germline assignment: CDR1 SEHNR and CDR2 FQNEAQ (reference sequence). V gave up 3 bases and J gave up 4 bases, with 3 bases separating them. The CDR3 has 11 amino acids. The CDR3 sequence: CASSLSTEAFF. The CDR3 coding sequence is TGTGCCAGCAGCTTGTCCACTGAAGCTTTCTTT.

This clonotype has a count of ten or more. The chain uses TRBV19 and TRBJ2-1; D may be TRBD2 (6 bases). V dropped 1 base and J dropped 2 bases, with 15 bases sitting between them. This CDR3 region has 17 residues. Per germline, CDR1 LNHDA and CDR2 SQIVND (reference sequence). CDR3 amino acids: CASSIVPSGGTYNEQFF. The CDR3 DNA reads as TGTGCCAGTAGTATAGTACCCTCCGGCGGGACCTACAATGAGCAGTTCTTC.

This clonotype came up many times. The DNA of the CDR3 is TGTGCCAGCAGTTTAATAGCGGCCGAATCCTACAATGAGCAGTTCTTC. Protein sequence: CASSLIAAESYNEQFF. The V gene is TRBV28, the J gene TRBJ2-1, with D perhaps TRBD2 (6 bases). Trimming left V 2 bases short and J 1 base short, with 12 bases between. Germline V gene data show CDR1 as MDHEN and CDR2 as SYDVKM. This CDR3 spans 16 amino acids.

This clonotype is deemed medium-sized (0.01 to 0.1%). V and J are TRBV11-2 and TRBJ2-7; no firm D call. CDR1 SGHAT and CDR2 FQNNGV come from the germline V gene. The V and J ends lost 2 bases and 4 bases respectively, with 6 bases between them. CDR3 length: 12 amino acids. CDR3 residues: CASSLIGYEQYF. CDR3 DNA sequence: TGTGCCAGCAGCTTAATAGGATACGAGCAGTACTTC.

Points on this clonotype: A clone one base away is much larger, so this may be a read error. The rearrangement uses TRBV27 and TRBJ2-5; D ambiguous. Germline V gene data show CDR1 as MNHEY and CDR2 as SMNVEV (reference sequence). The CDR3 has 13 residues. The CDR3 DNA reads TGTGTCAGCAGTCTCGGCTCGCAAGAGACCCAGTACTTC. Protein sequence: CVSSLGSQETQYF.

This clonotype was observed a handful of times. A much larger clone differs by one base, so this may be a read error. Lacking the conserved final phenylalanine or tryptophan, this CDR3 likely reflects a read error. This chain links TRBV7-3 with TRBJ2-1; TRBD1 agrees at 7 bases. From germline, CDR1 is SGHTA and CDR2 FQGTGA. Unmatched junction bases numbered 3, after V lost 1 base and J lost 3 bases. The CDR3 loop spans 15 amino acids. DNA of the CDR3: TGTGCCAGCAGCTTAAGTCGACAGGGCTACAATGAGCAGTTCTAC. Translated: CASSLSRQGYNEQFY.

There are many counts of this clonotype. The gene calls are TRBV5-1 and TRBJ2-6; no clear D. This CDR3 is 16 amino acids long. Trimming cost V 0 bases and J 0 bases, with 7 bases left between them. The germline V gene encodes CDR1 SGHRS and CDR2 YFSETQ. The CDR3 DNA is TGCGCCAGCAGCTTGGATCCTAGCTCTGGGGCCAACGTCCTGACTTTC. This translates into CASSLDPSSGANVLTF.

This clonotype qualifies as medium-sized. This chain joins TRBV7-9 and TRBJ2-2; D is ambiguous. V lost 1 base and J 2 bases, leaving 8 bases between the germline ends. There are 15 residues in the CDR3. Germline V gene sequence: CDR1 SEHNR, CDR2 FQNEAQ (reference sequence). CDR3 residues: CASSLEAVNTGELFF. The CDR3 coding sequence is TGTGCCAGCAGCTTAGAGGCTGTCAACACCGGGGAGCTGTTTTTT.

This clonotype was observed many times. The V call is TRBV2, the J call TRBJ2-2; D is possibly TRBD2 (6 bases). The CDR3 is made up of 15 amino acids. From germline, CDR1 is SNHLY and CDR2 FYNNEI. Trimming took 6 bases from V and 6 from J, leaving 17 bases between them. The CDR3 here is CASSAEREISGELFF. CDR3 coding DNA: TGTGCCAGCAGCGCAGAACGGGAGATATCCGGGGAGCTGTTTTTT.

By frequency in the sample, this clonotype is medium-sized. This chain links TRBV7-2 with TRBJ2-1; 9 bases are a match to TRBD1. Germline trimming cut 5 bases from V and 5 bases from J; bases unmatched to any gene: 10. The CDR3 is 16 residues long. Looked up from germline, CDR1 is SGHTA and CDR2 is FQGNSA. CDR3 amino acids: CASSRLGDRVNNEQFF. CDR3 DNA: TGTGCCAGCAGCCGCCTTGGGGACAGGGTAAACAATGAGCAGTTCTTC.

J is TRBJ2-6 and V is TRBV13; a weak D match, TRBD1 (5 bases). Trimming cost V 4 bases and J 1 base, with 8 bases left between them. CDR3 size: 15 residues. Germline loops: CDR1 PRHDT, CDR2 FYEKMQ (reference sequence). The CDR3: CASSSQGSGANVLTF. The CDR3 region has the DNA TGTGCCAGCAGCTCCCAGGGATCTGGGGCCAACGTCCTGACTTTC.

Turning to this clonotype: This may come from a read error, since a much larger clone is one base off. V and J are TRBV12-3 or TRBV12-4 and TRBJ1-1; no reliable D call. V lost 5 bases and J 10 bases, leaving 8 bases between the germline ends. The CDR3 totals 10 residues. In DNA, the CDR3 is TGTGCCAGCAGTGGAGTGGTAGCTTTCTTT. This translates into CASSGVVAFF.

This clonotype was seen repeatedly, ten times or more. The chain is built from TRBV12-3 or TRBV12-4 and TRBJ2-3; no clear D. The CDR3 consists of 12 residues. Trimming removed 1 base from V and 3 bases from J, with 2 bases in between. Here the CDR3 DNA reads TGTGCCAGCAGTTTAGATACAGATACGCAGTATTTT. This translates into CASSLDTDTQYF.

This clonotype was seen at least ten times. Here the CDR3 reads CASSYNSPLHF. The CDR3 DNA sequence: TGTGCCAGCAGTTATAATTCACCCCTCCACTTT. V and J are TRBV28 and TRBJ1-6; no clear D gene. V was cut by 4 bases and J by 5 bases, with 0 bases left in between. In germline, CDR1 is MDHEN, CDR2 SYDVKM. CDR3 length: 11 amino acids.

Regarding this clonotype: An end of the junction does not agree with germline; a read error may underlie this. The V and J genes are TRBV7-9 and TRBJ2-2; D possibly matches TRBD1 or TRBD2 (5 bases each). This CDR3 contains 14 residues. The V gene's germline CDR1 is SEHNR and CDR2 FQNEAQ (reference sequence). The CDR3 loop reads CANSLAGNTGELYF. CDR3 bases: TGTGCCAACAGCTTAGCAGGGAACACCGGGGAGCTGTATTTT.

This clonotype was picked up a small number of times. V and J are TRBV20-1 and TRBJ2-1; 7 bases line up with TRBD1. Unmatched junction bases numbered 15, after V lost 4 bases and J lost 6 bases. Per the germline V gene, CDR1 is DFQATT and CDR2 is SNEGSKA (reference sequence). The CDR3 is 16 residues long. CDR3 bases: TGCAGTGCTACCGCTCCGACAGGGAATTTGGTCAATGAGCAGTTCTTC. It encodes CSATAPTGNLVNEQFF.

Worth noting for this clonotype: This may arise from a read error, as a much more abundant clone is one base away. The rearrangement joins TRBV5-1 to TRBJ1-2; D is ambiguous. CDR1 and CDR2 (germline): SGHRS, YFSETQ. The CDR3 has 14 amino acids. CDR3 residues: CASGPGWVEDGFTF. The DNA of the CDR3 is TGCGCCAGCGGCCCGGGATGGGTTGAGGATGGCTTCACCTTC.

The chain recombines TRBV5-4 with TRBJ2-1, with 10 bases identical to TRBD2. The CDR3 has 15 amino acids. After removal of 0 bases from V and 4 bases from J, the junction contained 1 base not matched to a gene. Germline V gives CDR1 SGHNT, CDR2 YYREEE (reference sequence). The chain's CDR3 is CASSLGTSGYNEQFF. The CDR3 DNA sequence: TGTGCCAGCAGCTTGGGGACTAGCGGTTACAATGAGCAGTTCTTC. Full variable domain (rest looked up from reference TRBV5-4 and TRBJ2-1): ETGVTQSPTHLIKTRGQQVTLRCSSQSGHNTVSWYQQALGQGPQFIFQYYREEENGRGNFPPRFSGLQFPNYSSELNVNALELDDSALYLCASSLGTSGYNEQFFGPGTRLTVL.

By share of the sample, this clonotype is medium-sized. The rearrangement joins TRBV7-2 to TRBJ1-3, with D unresolved. V dropped 3 bases and J dropped 0 bases, with 9 bases sitting between them. There are 15 residues in the CDR3. The germline V gene encodes CDR1 SGHTA and CDR2 FQGNSA. In DNA form, the CDR3 reads TGTGCCAGCAGCTTGCAGACGAGCTCTGGAAACACCATATATTTT. It is translated as CASSLQTSSGNTIYF.

Points on this clonotype: The CDR3 end shows no conserved phenylalanine or tryptophan, and so a read error is likely. The chain uses TRBV7-9 and TRBJ2-3; 8 nucleotides line up with TRBD2. Germline lookup yields CDR1 SEHNR and CDR2 FQNEAQ (reference sequence). The CDR3 has 22 residues. The CDR3 region has the DNA TGTGCCAGCAGCTTTAGTCCCCTTAGCGGGGCAACCAGATACACTAGCACGGATACGCAGTATCTT. Translation: CASSFSPLSGATRYTSTDTQYL.

This clonotype is medium-sized within its sample. The chain couples TRBV6-2 or TRBV6-3 to TRBJ2-1, with 13 bases aligning to TRBD2. This CDR3 comprises 19 residues. Trimming at V came to 4 bases and at J to 3 bases, leaving 12 bases not matched to a gene. Looked up from germline, CDR1 is MNHEY and CDR2 is SVGEGT. The CDR3: CASSSFRGLAGTVYNEQFF. CDR3 nucleotides: TGTGCCAGCAGTTCCTTTAGGGGACTAGCGGGGACAGTCTACAATGAGCAGTTCTTC.

By share, this clonotype counts as medium-sized. The chain combines TRBV5-1 with TRBJ1-5, with 9 nucleotides matching TRBD1. This CDR3 region has 14 residues. Germline-derived CDR1 and CDR2 are SGHRS and YFSETQ. V dropped 4 bases and J dropped 4; count of bases not matched to a gene: 3. CDR3 loop: CASSVGTGNQPQHF. The CDR3 DNA is TGCGCCAGCAGCGTTGGGACAGGGAATCAGCCCCAGCATTTT.